This TCR beta chain was sequenced during a study of T cell responses to AZD1222 COVID-19 vaccine. Generated by immunoSEQ multiplex PCR, the TCRdb table keeps only in-frame clones and is missing some. The table lists about 180,000 clones, around nine tenths of them singletons. This receptor was taken from an adult who received the AZD1222 COVID-19 vaccine. Specimen: peripheral blood, collected 28 days after the second AZD1222 dose.

The CDR3: CASSKDRGYNYGYTF. The CDR3 DNA reads TGTGCCAGCTCAAAGGACAGGGGGTATAACTATGGCTACACCTTC. J is TRBJ1-2 and V is TRBV18; 10 bases match TRBD1. CDR3 length: 15 residues. With 5 bases clipped from V and 1 base from J, the junction kept 4 bases outside the gene matches. The germline V gene encodes CDR1 KGHSH and CDR2 LQKENI.